The 27 T cell receptor beta chains listed next were all sequenced from one sample in a study of T cell responses to AZD1222 COVID-19 vaccine. Sequencing was performed with immunoSEQ multiplex PCR; in TCRdb, only in-frame clones are kept and a portion is missing. The profile shows roughly 140,000 clones, around 88% of them singletons. The sample here was peripheral blood, taken on day 0 of MenACWY control vaccination. These receptors came from an adult in good health.

The chain employs TRBV14 and TRBJ2-2; D remains unclear. The germline V gene encodes CDR1 SGHDN and CDR2 FVKESK. There are 13 residues in the CDR3. Trimming shortened V by 5 bases and J by 4 bases, and 8 bases separated the two germline ends. The CDR3 nucleotides are TGTGCCAGCAGCTCCCAGATCACCGGGGAGCTGTTTTTT. Residues: CASSSQITGELFF.

V is TRBV4-2 and J is TRBJ2-1; D gene uncertain. V gave up 4 bases and J gave up 6 bases, with 13 bases separating them. Germline V gene data show CDR1 as LGHNA and CDR2 as YNFKEQ. CDR3 size: 14 residues. The CDR3 sequence: CASSRPRVSNEQFF. The CDR3 DNA reads as TGTGCCAGCAGCCGGCCTCGAGTGTCCAATGAGCAGTTCTTC.

This clone showed up just once. The rearrangement uses TRBV18 and TRBJ2-1; 9 bases are a match to TRBD2. V lost 3 bases, J lost 7 bases, and 7 bases stayed unmatched. The CDR3 covers 15 residues. Germline V gene data show CDR1 as KGHSH and CDR2 as LQKENI. CDR3: CASSPGLAFQNEQFF. CDR3 sequence (DNA): TGTGCCAGCTCACCGGGACTAGCTTTTCAGAATGAGCAGTTCTTC.

The V gene is TRBV3-1 (or the pseudogene TRBV3-2), the J gene TRBJ1-1; 7 bases are shared with TRBD1. The CDR3 is 12 amino acids. With 10 bases clipped from V and 5 bases from J, the junction kept 7 bases outside the gene matches. Germline CDR1 is LGHDT and CDR2 is YNNKEL (reference sequence). The CDR3 DNA reads as TGTGCCACGGGACAGCCTCAGACTGAAGCTTTCTTT. Protein sequence: CATGQPQTEAFF.

The chain links TRBV9 to TRBJ1-3, with no clear D. Germline V CDR1 and CDR2: SGDLS, YYNGEE. The CDR3 has 16 amino acids. V lost 0 bases and J 0 bases, leaving 10 bases between the germline ends. The CDR3 is CASSVGSWSSGNTIYF. The DNA of the CDR3 is TGTGCCAGCAGCGTAGGGTCGTGGAGCTCTGGAAACACCATATATTTT.

This clone was found once. The chain uses TRBV6-5 and TRBJ2-2; D call uncertain. Trimming removed 3 bases from V and 4 bases from J, with 12 bases in between. Germline values: CDR1 MNHEY, CDR2 SVGAGI. The CDR3 is 15 residues long. For the CDR3, the DNA is TGTGCCAGCAGTTATAGACGGTCGAGCACCGGGGAGCTGTTTTTT. Protein product: CASSYRRSSTGELFF.

This clone was counted only a few times. The chain carries TRBV27 and TRBJ1-1, with 7 bases identical to TRBD1. V lost 5 bases, J lost 3 bases, and 15 bases stayed unmatched. The CDR3 extends over 17 amino acids. Per the germline V gene, CDR1 is MNHEY and CDR2 is SMNVEV (reference sequence). CDR3 in DNA: TGTGCCAGCAGTCGGACATCCGGGACAGCCGGGGACACTGAAGCTTTCTTT. It yields the protein CASSRTSGTAGDTEAFF.

This sequence joins TRBV19 and TRBJ1-2; D is uncertain. CDR1 is LNHDA and CDR2 is SQIVND in the germline V gene (reference sequence). The CDR3 contains 13 residues. Trimming pared 3 bases from V and 8 bases from J, leaving 13 bases between. CDR3 sequence reads: CASSIRAGRGYTF. The CDR3 DNA follows: TGTGCCAGTAGTATTAGGGCAGGCAGGGGCTACACCTTC.

Details on this clone: The same CDR3 also results from other DNA sequences found in this sample. This chain joins TRBV24-1 and TRBJ2-7, with D unclear. The V gene's germline CDR1 is KGHDR and CDR2 SFDVKD. There are 11 residues in the CDR3. The V gene lost 5 bases and the J gene lost 4 bases, with 5 bases spanning the gap. DNA of the CDR3: TGTGCCACCAGTGGAGGATACGAGCAGTACTTC. Translated, it gives CATSGGYEQYF.

The rearrangement links TRBV12-3 or TRBV12-4 to TRBJ2-2; D is unresolved. Trimming shortened V by 1 base and J by 6 bases, and 6 bases separated the two germline ends. The CDR3 is 13 amino acids. CDR3 DNA sequence: TGTGCCAGCAGTTTAGTGGTTTCCGGGGAGCTGTTTTTT. It yields the protein CASSLVVSGELFF.

This sequence joins TRBV15 and TRBJ2-3; D is possibly TRBD1 (5 bases). V was pared by 6 bases and J by 2 bases, with 6 bases between. Per the germline V gene, CDR1 is LNHNV and CDR2 is YYDKDF (reference sequence). CDR3 length: 12 amino acids. The CDR3 region is CATRGDTDTQYF. Written as DNA, the CDR3 is TGTGCCACCAGAGGGGACACAGATACGCAGTATTTT.

V is TRBV6-5 and J is TRBJ1-2; unclear D gene. CDR3 length: 13 amino acids. CDR1 is MNHEY and CDR2 is SVGAGI in the germline V gene. The V gene lost 6 bases and the J gene lost 6 bases, with 14 bases spanning the gap. The CDR3 sequence is CASRPDGKHGYTF. The CDR3, as DNA: TGTGCCAGCAGACCTGACGGTAAACATGGCTACACCTTC.

The sample holds a few counts of this clone. The CDR3 sequence: CASSFRGSTEQYF. CDR3 nucleotides: TGTGCCAGCAGCTTCAGGGGGAGTACCGAGCAGTACTTC. The chain uses TRBV7-3 and TRBJ2-7; 7 positions match TRBD1. Germline CDR1 reads SGHTA; CDR2 reads FQGTGA. With V trimmed by 3 bases and J by 6 bases, 5 bases remained unmatched. The CDR3 is 13 amino acids. Using reference TRBV7-3 and TRBJ2-7 for the parts outside the CDR3, the full variable domain is GAGVSQTPSNKVTEKGKYVELRCDPISGHTALYWYRQSLGQGPEFLIYFQGTGAADDSGLPNDRFFAVRPEGSVSTLKIQRTERGDSAVYLCASSFRGSTEQYFGPGTRLTVT.

This chain connects TRBV5-4 to TRBJ2-7, with 8 bases fitting TRBD2. After removal of 1 base from V and 3 bases from J, the junction contained 6 bases not matched to a gene. CDR1 is SGHNT and CDR2 is YYREEE in the germline V gene (reference sequence). The CDR3 spans 15 residues. This CDR3 reads CASSLNVGTSYEQYF. For the CDR3, the DNA is TGTGCCAGCAGCTTGAATGTGGGGACTAGCTACGAGCAGTACTTC. Full variable domain (remainder filled in from reference TRBV5-4 and TRBJ2-7): ETGVTQSPTHLIKTRGQQVTLRCSSQSGHNTVSWYQQALGQGPQFIFQYYREEENGRGNFPPRFSGLQFPNYSSELNVNALELDDSALYLCASSLNVGTSYEQYFGPGTRLTVT.

The gene calls are TRBV9 and TRBJ2-3; D not resolved. The V and J ends lost 3 bases and 1 base respectively, with 12 bases between them. Per the germline V gene, CDR1 is SGDLS and CDR2 is YYNGEE. The length of the CDR3 is 15 residues. The CDR3 loop reads CASSGNRARTDTQYF. The CDR3 DNA sequence: TGTGCCAGCAGCGGTAATCGGGCCCGCACAGATACGCAGTATTTT.

The chain joins TRBV24-1 to TRBJ1-2; D gene unclear. Germline CDR1 and CDR2: KGHDR and SFDVKD. The CDR3 covers 15 residues. The V and J ends lost 3 bases and 3 bases respectively, with 13 bases between them. In DNA, the CDR3 is TGTGCCACCAGTGATCCCGGGCGAATCGACTATGGCTACACCTTC. Its protein is CATSDPGRIDYGYTF.

V usage is TRBV10-2 and J usage is TRBJ2-2; 10 positions match TRBD2. The CDR3 is 17 residues long. Trimming took 5 bases from V and 6 from J; bases not matched to a gene: 12. Germline V CDR1 and CDR2: WSHSY, SAAADI. CDR3 in amino acids: CASSSDIRLAGAGELFF. CDR3 nucleotide sequence: TGCGCCAGCAGTAGTGATATTCGGCTAGCGGGAGCCGGGGAGCTGTTTTTT.

The chain couples TRBV13 to TRBJ2-2, with a tentative D call TRBD1 (5 bases). V shed 1 base and J shed 0 bases, with 9 bases lying between them. The CDR3 covers 16 residues. Germline V gene sequence: CDR1 PRHDT, CDR2 FYEKMQ (reference sequence). This CDR3 is CASSLEGLANTGELFF. The CDR3 region has the DNA TGTGCCAGCAGCTTAGAGGGGCTAGCGAACACCGGGGAGCTGTTTTTT.

V usage is TRBV28 and J usage is TRBJ1-6, with D unclear. Trimming removed 8 bases from V and 6 bases from J, with 8 bases in between. Germline V lookup: CDR1 MDHEN, CDR2 SYDVKM. There are 12 residues in the CDR3. CDR3 DNA: TGTGCCAGCCACCAACTTAATTCACCCCTCCACTTT. Translation gives CASHQLNSPLHF.

This clone was counted between two and nine times. CDR3 nucleotides: TGCGCCAGCAGCCAAGGGAACGGAAACACCATATATTTT. Translation: CASSQGNGNTIYF. The V gene is TRBV4-1, the J gene TRBJ1-3; D is uncertain. V lost 1 base to trimming and J lost 4 bases, with 5 bases between them. Germline CDR1 MGHRA, CDR2 YSYEKL. The CDR3 totals 13 residues.

The chain recombines TRBV7-2 with TRBJ1-5; no definite D call. The CDR3 runs to 15 residues. Trimming removed 7 bases from V and 1 base from J, with 14 bases in between. Looked up from germline, CDR1 is SGHTA and CDR2 is FQGNSA. CDR3 sequence: CASTPRLGSNQPQHF. CDR3 nucleotide sequence: TGTGCCAGCACCCCCCGGTTGGGGAGCAATCAGCCCCAGCATTTT.

This chain uses TRBV15 with TRBJ1-4; 7 positions match TRBD1. Germline V CDR1 and CDR2: LNHNV, YYDKDF (reference sequence). This CDR3 has 16 residues. V trimming: 5 bases; J trimming: 2 bases; junction bases outside the gene matches: 8. The CDR3 is CATSPGETGTNEKLFF. CDR3 in DNA: TGTGCCACCAGCCCTGGTGAGACAGGGACTAATGAAAAACTGTTTTTT.

The CDR3 region is CASSLEGVRSNQPQHF. In DNA form, the CDR3 reads TGTGCCAGCAGCTTAGAAGGGGTTAGAAGCAATCAGCCCCAGCATTTT. This sequence joins TRBV7-8 and TRBJ1-5, with D perhaps matching TRBD1 (5 bases). Deletions cut 1 base from V and 1 base from J, with 11 bases between. There are 16 residues in the CDR3. The germline V gene encodes CDR1 SGHVS and CDR2 FQNEAQ.

The chain couples TRBV12-5 to TRBJ2-1; no clear D gene. Germline assignment: CDR1 LGHNT and CDR2 FRNRAP. Trimming shortened V by 5 bases and J by 8 bases, and 10 bases separated the two germline ends. The CDR3 has 12 residues. The CDR3 spells CASGRLDYEQFF. Written as DNA, the CDR3 is TGTGCTAGTGGTCGCCTTGACTATGAGCAGTTCTTC.

The V and J genes are TRBV9 and TRBJ2-1, with a tentative D call TRBD2 (6 bases). The V end was cut by 3 bases, the J end by 13 bases, with 14 bases between. The CDR3 has 12 residues. Looked up from germline, CDR1 is SGDLS and CDR2 is YYNGEE. The CDR3: CASSGSSARQFF. The CDR3 bases are TGTGCCAGCAGCGGATCTAGCGCCCGACAGTTCTTC.

This chain connects TRBV10-3 to TRBJ1-1, with D possibly matching TRBD1 (5 bases). The germline V gene encodes CDR1 ENHRY and CDR2 SYGVKD. The CDR3 sequence is 13 residues long. Trimming removed 6 bases from V and 0 bases from J, with 8 bases in between. DNA of the CDR3: TGTGCCATCAGGGGGGACTTGAACACTGAAGCTTTCTTT. Residues: CAIRGDLNTEAFF.

This chain joins TRBV28 and TRBJ2-5; perhaps TRBD1 as D (6 bases). Germline CDR1 and CDR2: MDHEN and SYDVKM. V dropped 10 bases and J dropped 5 bases, with 17 bases sitting between them. There are 13 residues in the CDR3. The CDR3 loop reads CATAQGNSETQYF. DNA for the CDR3: TGTGCCACTGCCCAGGGGAATTCCGAGACCCAGTACTTC.